This is a list of T cell receptor beta chains from one sample in a study of shared clonotypes between healthy human individuals. The method was immunoSEQ multiplex PCR; TCRdb's version includes in-frame clones alone and lacks a portion of them. Counted here are 800,000 or so clones, about 97% occurring once; the ten biggest clones make up about 0.25%. The specimen sequenced was naive CD8+ T cells sorted from blood. The receptors here all came from a man under 40 in good health. The CDR3 runs from the conserved cysteine through the conserved F or W. The D gene is left open where the match is weak. Expanded clones get a size class; other rows say once, few or many, or leave the size out.

>TRBD2|TRBJ2-1|TRBV7-9|-
CASSLVLASTYNEQFF
TGTGCCAGCAGCTTAGTACTAGCGAGCACCTACAATGAGCAGTTCTTC
>-|TRBJ2-5|TRBV14|-
CASSPPPGWGEETQYF
TGTGCCAGCAGCCCACCCCCAGGGTGGGGAGAAGAGACCCAGTACTTC
>-|TRBJ1-5|TRBV6-5|-
CASSPQGNNQPQHF
TGTGCCAGCAGTCCCCAGGGGAACAATCAGCCCCAGCATTTT
>TRBD1|TRBJ1-5|TRBV28|-
CASIPGTANQPQHF
TGTGCCAGCATCCCTGGGACAGCCAATCAGCCCCAGCATTTT
>-|TRBJ1-5|TRBV15|-
CATSRDAAYSNQPQHF
TGTGCCACCAGCAGAGATGCCGCGTATAGCAATCAGCCCCAGCATTTT
>-|TRBJ2-1|TRBV7-8|-
CASSLAGRTLDNEQFF
TGTGCCAGCAGCTTAGCGGGCAGGACCCTGGACAATGAGCAGTTCTTC
>-|TRBJ2-1|TRBV7-9|-
CASSSATLRARNNEQFF
TGTGCCAGCAGCTCAGCTACTCTACGAGCCCGGAACAATGAGCAGTTCTTC
>-|TRBJ2-5|TRBV19|-
CASSVQGRETQYF
TGTGCCAGTAGTGTACAGGGTCGTGAGACCCAGTACTTC
>-|TRBJ2-1|TRBV9|-
CASSVATLGNNEQFF
TGTGCCAGCAGCGTAGCTACCTTGGGGAACAATGAGCAGTTCTTC
>-|TRBJ1-1|TRBV11-2|-
CASSFYGGKLGNTEAFF
TGTGCCAGCAGCTTTTATGGGGGGAAGCTGGGGAACACTGAAGCTTTCTTT
>-|TRBJ1-4|TRBV27|-
CASSLEQGNEKLFF
TGTGCCAGCAGTTTAGAGCAGGGGAATGAAAAACTGTTTTTT
>-|TRBJ1-2|TRBV15|-
CATSRPGHGLDYGYTF
TGTGCCACCAGCAGACCTGGGCATGGACTCGACTATGGCTACACCTTC
>-|TRBJ1-3|TRBV28|-
CASSLFGDTIYF
TGTGCCAGCAGTTTATTTGGGGACACCATATATTTT
>-|TRBJ2-5|TRBV9|-
CASSVNSETQYF
TGTGCCAGCAGCGTAAACAGCGAGACCCAGTACTTC
>TRBD1|TRBJ2-7|TRBV6-6|-
CASSYLPGQDHHEQYF
TGTGCCAGCAGTTATTTACCGGGACAGGATCATCACGAGCAGTACTTC
>TRBD2|TRBJ2-2|TRBV7-6|-
CASSLEAGEAGELFF
TGTGCCAGCAGCTTAGAGGCGGGGGAAGCCGGGGAGCTGTTTTTT
>-|TRBJ2-5|TRBV27|once
CASSLLGQETQYF
TGTGCCAGCAGTTTATTAGGCCAAGAGACCCAGTACTTC
>-|TRBJ2-2|TRBV19|-
CASRGTSWDTGELFF
TGTGCCAGTAGGGGGACTTCTTGGGACACCGGGGAGCTGTTTTTT
>-|TRBJ1-1|TRBV30|-
CAWSVGRIEAFF
TGTGCCTGGAGTGTCGGAAGAATTGAAGCTTTCTTT
>TRBD2|TRBJ2-7|TRBV11-2|-
CASSSRGAGQYEQYF
TGTGCCAGCAGCTCGCGGGGGGCCGGTCAGTACGAGCAGTACTTC
>-|TRBJ2-7|TRBV7-8|-
CASSETKTYEQYF
TGTGCCAGCAGCGAAACTAAAACCTACGAGCAGTACTTC
>-|TRBJ1-1|TRBV19|-
CASSIVGGAGTEAFF
TGTGCCAGTAGTATTGTGGGGGGCGCGGGCACTGAAGCTTTCTTT
>TRBD2|TRBJ2-5|TRBV7-9|once
CASSYPSGEETQYF
TGTGCCAGCAGCTACCCCAGCGGGGAGGAGACCCAGTACTTC
>TRBD1|TRBJ2-7|TRBV6-1|-
CASSEYGTGGWGSSYEQYF
TGTGCCAGCAGTGAATACGGGACAGGGGGCTGGGGTAGCTCCTACGAGCAGTACTTC
>-|TRBJ1-1|TRBV4-1|-
CASSQESQRNTEAFF
TGCGCCAGCAGCCAAGAGAGTCAGCGGAACACTGAAGCTTTCTTT
>-|TRBJ2-3|TRBV28|-
CASKVSGGPTDTQYF
TGTGCCAGCAAGGTGTCCGGGGGGCCCACAGATACGCAGTATTTT
>TRBD2|TRBJ2-1|TRBV9|once
CASSIHQREVNEQFF
TGTGCCAGCAGCATACATCAGCGGGAGGTCAATGAGCAGTTCTTC
>-|TRBJ2-7|TRBV7-9|-
CASTSLGGEQYF
TGTGCCAGTACATCGTTAGGGGGCGAGCAGTACTTC
>TRBD1|TRBJ2-7|TRBV7-2|-
CASTPAHRGNNEQYF
TGTGCCAGCACTCCCGCCCACAGGGGTAACAACGAGCAGTACTTC
>TRBD1|TRBJ1-1|TRBV9|-
CASSQGASTEAFF
TGTGCCAGCTCTCAGGGGGCGAGCACTGAAGCTTTCTTT
>-|TRBJ2-7|TRBV28|-
CASTKYFQSYEQYF
TGTGCCAGCACCAAGTACTTCCAGTCCTACGAGCAGTACTTC
>-|TRBJ2-5|TRBV7-7|-
CASSLRGREETQYF
TGTGCCAGCAGCTTGAGGGGCCGGGAAGAGACCCAGTACTTC
>TRBD2|TRBJ2-3|TRBV5-6|-
CASSLGGLAAPTDTQYF
TGTGCCAGCAGCTTGGGGGGACTAGCGGCCCCCACAGATACGCAGTATTTT
>-|TRBJ2-7|TRBV30|-
CAWSDTNSYEQYF
TGTGCCTGGAGTGACACCAACTCCTACGAGCAGTACTTC
>-|TRBJ2-7|TRBV6-1|-
CASTLLLVSYEQYF
TGTGCCAGCACACTTCTACTGGTCTCCTACGAGCAGTACTTC
>-|TRBJ2-7|TRBV9|-
CASSVGGLYGDEQYF
TGTGCCAGCAGCGTAGGTGGGTTATATGGGGACGAGCAGTACTTC
>-|TRBJ1-1|TRBV5-1|-
CASSLTQNLNTEAFF
TGCGCCAGCAGCTTGACCCAGAACCTGAACACTGAAGCTTTCTTT
>-|TRBJ1-1|TRBV9|-
CASSPLARGGNTEAFF
TGTGCCAGCAGCCCCCTGGCTCGGGGCGGGAACACTGAAGCTTTCTTT
>-|TRBJ1-5|TRBV15|-
CATSRDQSGNQPQHF
TGTGCCACCAGCAGAGATCAATCGGGCAATCAGCCCCAGCATTTT
>-|TRBJ2-7|TRBV5-1|once
CASSSSGGARVGEQYF
TGCGCCAGCAGCTCTTCCGGCGGAGCCAGAGTGGGCGAGCAGTACTTC
>TRBD1|TRBJ2-7|TRBV6-5|-
CASSYTGVWDEQYF
TGTGCCAGCAGCTATACAGGGGTATGGGACGAGCAGTACTTC
>TRBD2|TRBJ2-7|TRBV7-9|-
CASSLLAGSSYEQYF
TGTGCCAGCAGCCTATTAGCGGGGAGCTCCTACGAGCAGTACTTC
>-|TRBJ2-3|TRBV7-9|-
CASSPTEALSDTQYF
TGTGCCAGCAGCCCGACGGAGGCCCTATCAGATACGCAGTATTTT
>TRBD1|TRBJ2-7|TRBV9|-
CASSPRTGGSYEQYF
TGTGCCAGCAGCCCCCGGACAGGGGGCTCCTACGAGCAGTACTTC
>-|TRBJ2-1|TRBV29-1|-
CSVETVRGTSSYNEQFF
TGCAGCGTTGAAACGGTTCGGGGGACGAGCTCCTACAATGAGCAGTTCTTC
>-|TRBJ2-7|TRBV5-5|-
CASSLQQAYEQYF
TGTGCCAGCAGCTTGCAACAGGCCTACGAGCAGTACTTC
>TRBD1|TRBJ2-2|TRBV9|-
CASSGTGGSNTGELFF
TGTGCCAGCAGCGGGACAGGGGGCTCGAACACCGGGGAGCTGTTTTTT